The clone carrying this T cell receptor (beta chain) was counted a single time. The data stem from a study of blood T cell repertoires in COVID-19. Background on the study: The samples span acute and convalescent COVID-19 from the United States, Italy and Spain.

CDR3 length: 15 residues. Germline CDR1 SGHRS, CDR2 YFSETQ. V dropped 7 bases and J dropped 4; count of bases not matched to a gene: 12. Under the authors' procedure: Researchers report that nucleated cell counts were estimated from reference gene primer amplification. The repertoire was sequenced with immunoSEQ multiplex PCR; TCRdb's copy has only in-frame clones and lacks some. V, J and clone size were drawn from that table, and D and trimming were deduced from the DNA. The sample yields about 88,000 clones, 87% seen once. The chain recombines TRBV5-1 with TRBJ2-3; 7 bases are shared with TRBD2. This sequence was found in a woman in her sixties with COVID-19, enrolled during active disease. The sample consisted of peripheral blood. CDR3 sequence reads: CASWEAGLGSDTQYF. CDR3 nucleotides: TGCGCCAGCTGGGAGGCCGGACTAGGATCAGATACGCAGTATTTT.